A single sample is the source of the 28 T cell receptor beta chains below, sequenced in a study of blood T cells in healthy people across ages. A second PCR, run for roughly 7 to 12 cycles, used a sample-barcoded 5' primer plus a J-beta primer mix. TCRdb ran MiXCR on the 5' RACE reads and lists one entry per CDR3 protein. The repertoire includes under 1,000,000 distinct CDR3 sequences, around 45% of them detected once, and around 18% sits in the top ten. The sample taken for sequencing was blood. The receptor set was obtained from a man aged 80 or over in good health.

The chain recombines TRBV20-1 with TRBJ2-3; the D gene could be TRBD1 or TRBD2 (5 bases each). There are 14 residues in the CDR3. Per the germline V gene, CDR1 is DFQATT and CDR2 is SNEGSKA (reference sequence). V lost 6 bases, J lost 2 bases, and 15 bases lay in between. The CDR3 sequence is CSAPGRQNTDTQYF. In nucleotides, the CDR3 is TGCAGTGCCCCGGGACGGCAAAACACAGATACGCAGTATTTT.

The chain is built from TRBV12-3 or TRBV12-4 and TRBJ1-2; D remains unclear. The V end was cut by 6 bases, the J end by 0 bases, with 11 bases between. The CDR3 contains 14 residues. In nucleotides, the CDR3 is TGTGCCAGCAGCCGACCCGGCCCTAACTATGGCTACACCTTC. It encodes CASSRPGPNYGYTF.

As regards this clonotype: The junction departs from the called germline gene at one end, perhaps through a read error. The rearrangement uses TRBV30 and TRBJ2-1; D is unresolved. CDR3 length: 14 residues. Germline assignment: CDR1 GTSNPN and CDR2 SVGIG (reference sequence). CDR3 region: CAWRARLPYNERFF. Here the CDR3 DNA reads TGTGCCTGGAGGGCCCGCTTGCCCTACAATGAGCGGTTCTTC.

This clonotype was seen a few times. The V gene is TRBV7-2, the J gene TRBJ2-5; TRBD2 matches at 7 bases. This CDR3 has 16 amino acids. The germline CDR1 and CDR2 sequences are SGHTA and FQGNSA. V shed 1 base, J shed 4 bases, and the junction held 9 bases outside the gene matches. DNA for the CDR3: TGTGCCAGCAGCTTAGATGTTGCGGGAGCCGGAGAGACCCAGTACTTC. Encoded protein: CASSLDVAGAGETQYF.

This clonotype was picked up one time. The junction departs from the called germline gene at one end, perhaps through a read error. This chain connects TRBV10-3 to TRBJ2-3, with D possibly matching TRBD1 (6 bases). This CDR3 is 15 amino acids long. The germline V gene encodes CDR1 ENHRY and CDR2 SYGVKD. For the CDR3, the DNA is TGTGTCATCAGTGAGCCAGGGGACAGCACAGATACGCAGTATTTT. It encodes CVISEPGDSTDTQYF.

In regard to this clonotype: Its ends do not fully match the called genes, so a read error is possible. The V gene is TRBV4-3, the J gene TRBJ1-6; 8 nucleotides agree with TRBD1. The V gene's germline CDR1 is LGHNA and CDR2 YSLEER. The CDR3 is made up of 15 amino acids. The CDR3 nucleotides are TGCGCCAGCAGCCAGTCAGGACAGGGCACTTCACCCCCCCACTTT. This sequence encodes CASSQSGQGTSPPHF.

CDR3 in amino acids: CASSLLGVGVTQYF. As DNA, the CDR3 is TGTGCCAGCAGCCTACTCGGGGTCGGAGTTACGCAGTATTTT. The chain recombines TRBV28 with TRBJ2-3; D possibly corresponds to TRBD2 (5 bases). Germline assignment: CDR1 MDHEN and CDR2 SYDVKM. V lost 6 bases and J lost 8, with 18 bases in between. The CDR3 spans 14 residues.

A remark on this clonotype: A read error may be the cause here, since a much bigger clone is one base away. V gene TRBV21-1 combines with J gene TRBJ2-7; the table calls TRBD2, which could not be checked here. TRBV21-1 counts as a pseudogene. The CDR3 is 16 residues long. The DNA for the CDR3 is TGTGCCAGCAGCAAAGGGTCGGCGGGAGTACCCTACGAGCAGTACTTC. This codes for CASSKGSAGVPYEQYF.

The chain links TRBV29-1 to TRBJ2-5; D not resolved. Per the germline V gene, CDR1 is SQVTM and CDR2 is ANQGSEA. Trimming took 4 bases from V and 5 from J, leaving 14 bases between them. The CDR3 totals 13 residues. CDR3 in amino acids: CSVGAHVSETQYF. CDR3 nucleotide sequence: TGCAGCGTTGGTGCCCACGTATCGGAGACCCAGTACTTC.

The J gene is TRBJ2-3, the V gene TRBV7-2, with TRBD2 matching over 8 bases. CDR1 is SGHTA, CDR2 FQGNSA, per germline. J lost 6 bases, V lost 5 bases, and 13 bases had no gene match. The CDR3 is 16 residues long. The CDR3 loop reads CASSRGLARVDDTQYF. CDR3 bases: TGTGCCAGCAGCCGCGGACTAGCCCGAGTGGATGATACGCAGTATTTT.

This rearrangement joins TRBV11-3 to TRBJ2-1, with TRBD2 identical over 9 bases. V dropped 3 bases and J dropped 9; count of bases not matched to a gene: 9. Germline CDR1 SGHNT, CDR2 YENEEA. CDR3 length: 15 residues. This CDR3 reads CASSLGSGSESEQFF. The DNA for the CDR3 is TGTGCCAGCAGCTTGGGTAGCGGGAGCGAGAGTGAGCAGTTCTTC.

This clonotype was counted a few times. The chain carries TRBV12-3 or TRBV12-4 and TRBJ2-1; 8 bases fit TRBD2. The V gene end was trimmed by 4 bases and the J gene end by 5 bases; junction bases not matched to a gene: 4. This CDR3 is built from 14 residues. For the CDR3, the DNA is TGTGCCAGCAGTTCGGGACTAGTGAACAATGAGCAGTTCTTC. Translation: CASSSGLVNNEQFF.

V is TRBV11-2 and J is TRBJ2-1; D is ambiguous. V was cut by 5 bases and J by 9 bases, with 17 bases left in between. The CDR3 loop spans 14 amino acids. Per germline, CDR1 SGHAT and CDR2 FQNNGV. For the CDR3, the DNA is TGTGCCAGCAGCCCCGCCGTCTCCTTCGGTGAGCAGTTCTTC. It encodes CASSPAVSFGEQFF.

The chain has TRBV28 and TRBJ2-1, with 14 positions matching TRBD2. The J call is uncertain, as TRBJ2-7 better fits the DNA end. This CDR3 is built from 16 residues. The germline V gene has CDR1 MDHEN and CDR2 SYDVKM. This CDR3 is CASRVPGLAGDNEQYF. CDR3 DNA sequence: TGTGCCAGCAGAGTTCCGGGACTAGCGGGAGACAATGAGCAGTACTTC.

The chain employs TRBV20-1 and TRBJ2-1, with TRBD2 as a possible D gene (5 bases). The CDR3 loop spans 14 amino acids. The germline V and J ends were trimmed by 4 bases and 1 base, with 11 bases remaining between them. The germline V gene has CDR1 DFQATT and CDR2 SNEGSKA (reference sequence). Written as DNA, the CDR3 is TGCAGTGCTACCACCGGGGTTTCCTACAATGAGCAGTTCTTC. Its translation is CSATTGVSYNEQFF.

On this clonotype: Since a much larger clone is just one base distant, this may be a read error. The chain carries TRBV12-3 or TRBV12-4 and TRBJ2-7, with D maybe TRBD1 (7 bases). Trimming shortened V by 5 bases and J by 1 base, and 18 bases separated the two germline ends. The CDR3 runs 16 residues. CDR3 in amino acids: CASSPRGARSSYEQYF. CDR3 sequence (DNA): TGTGCCAGCAGTCCCAGGGGGGCGCGAAGTTCCTACGAGCAGTACTTC.

J is TRBJ2-5 and V is TRBV6-4, with TRBD1 as a possible D gene (6 bases). The V and J ends lost 7 bases and 5 bases respectively, with 20 bases between them. Germline V gives CDR1 MRHNA, CDR2 SNTAGT. The CDR3 is made up of 15 amino acids. CDR3 sequence (DNA): TGTGCCAGCATTACACACGGGACACTAAGGGAGACCCAGTACTTC. This gives the protein CASITHGTLRETQYF.

This clonotype was seen more than once but under ten times. This rearrangement joins TRBV30 to TRBJ2-3, with TRBD2 as a possible D gene (5 bases). CDR1 and CDR2 from the germline V gene are GTSNPN and SVGIG (reference sequence). The CDR3 runs to 13 residues. Trimming shortened V by 4 bases and J by 0 bases, and 8 bases separated the two germline ends. The CDR3 bases are TGTGCCTGGACGGGCGGGAGCACAGATACGCAGTATTTT. Its protein product is CAWTGGSTDTQYF.

As to this clonotype: A much larger clone lies a single base off, so this may be a read error. The rearrangement joins TRBV10-3 to TRBJ2-7, with unresolved D. Trimming took 1 base from V and 0 from J, leaving 7 bases between them. The CDR3 loop spans 14 amino acids. Per germline, CDR1 ENHRY and CDR2 SYGVKD. Written as DNA, the CDR3 is TGTGCCATCAGTGAGTTCCAGAGCTCCTACGAGCAGTACTTC. This encodes CAISEFQSSYEQYF.

V usage is TRBV5-6 and J usage is TRBJ2-1, with D possibly being TRBD1 (6 bases). Germline V gene sequence: CDR1 SGHDT, CDR2 YYEEEE. V dropped 6 bases and J dropped 10 bases, with 17 bases sitting between them. This CDR3 is built from 13 residues. CDR3 DNA: TGTGCCAGCACCGGACAGCCCTCCTACGAGCAGTTCTTC. It is translated as CASTGQPSYEQFF.

There are a few counts of this clonotype. This chain links TRBV12-3 or TRBV12-4 with TRBJ2-4; possible D gene TRBD2, 7 bases. The V end lost 3 bases, the J end lost 13 bases, and 25 bases lay between the germline ends. The CDR3 covers 16 residues. CDR3 bases: TGTGCCAGCAGTTTGTACCAGGGGCATATTGGGAGGGGGCAGTACTTC. Residues: CASSLYQGHIGRGQYF.

J is TRBJ2-3 and V is TRBV4-2; D may be TRBD2 (6 bases). The germline CDR1 and CDR2 sequences are LGHNA and YNFKEQ. Between the trimmed V and J ends, which lost 7 bases and 5 bases, there was a span of 22 bases. The CDR3 spans 16 residues. CDR3 DNA sequence: TGTGCCAGCACCTCACAACCGGGACTCCAGTTAGATACGCAGTATTTT. Translating gives CASTSQPGLQLDTQYF.

This clonotype was picked up a small number of times. The rearrangement links TRBV7-6 to TRBJ2-1; the match to TRBD2 covers 11 bases. CDR3 length: 18 residues. Per germline, CDR1 SGHVS and CDR2 FNYEAQ. Trimming at V came to 1 base and at J to 1 base, leaving 6 bases not matched to a gene. The chain's CDR3 is CASSLELAGGSSYNEQFF. CDR3 in DNA: TGTGCCAGCAGCTTAGAGCTAGCGGGAGGATCTTCCTACAATGAGCAGTTCTTC.

To note about this clonotype: At one boundary the junction diverges from the germline segment, which might be a read error. The genes are TRBV7-7 and TRBJ2-2; TRBD2 is a possible D gene (6 bases). Germline loops: CDR1 SSHAT, CDR2 FNYEAQ (reference sequence). The CDR3 is 17 amino acids. The CDR3 DNA reads as TGTGCTAGCAGAGAGTGGCGGGTCATCGGAGGGACCGGGGAGCTGTTTTTT. Its protein is CASREWRVIGGTGELFF.

This chain's CDR3 is CASSRTGFEQFF. In nucleotides, the CDR3 is TGTGCCAGCAGCCGAACAGGGTTTGAGCAGTTCTTC. V gene TRBV7-2 combines with J gene TRBJ2-1, with a tentative D call TRBD1 (6 bases). This CDR3 is 12 amino acids long. With 5 bases removed from V and 9 bases from J, the gap between germline ends came to 11 bases. Germline values: CDR1 SGHTA, CDR2 FQGNSA. The full variable domain, its missing parts supplied by reference TRBV7-2 and TRBJ2-1, is GAGVSQSPSNKVTEKGKDVELRCDPISGHTALYWYRQSLGQGLEFLIYFQGNSAPDKSGLPSDRFSAERTGGSVSTLTIQRTQQEDSAVYLCASSRTGFEQFFGPGTRLTVL.

This clonotype was counted a few times. CDR3 sequence reads: CASSLAPMRREGINEQFF. The CDR3 DNA sequence: TGTGCCAGCAGCTTAGCCCCTATGAGGCGGGAGGGAATCAATGAGCAGTTCTTC. J is TRBJ2-1 and V is TRBV7-6; 9 bases fit TRBD2. The CDR3 has 18 residues. Germline V lookup: CDR1 SGHVS, CDR2 FNYEAQ. Trimming removed 0 bases from V and 6 bases from J; junction bases left unmatched: 12.

This clonotype occurred a few times. This chain uses TRBV4-3 with TRBJ2-1; weak D call: TRBD2 (6 bases). The closer fit of TRBJ2-7 to the DNA end suggests the J call may be wrong. The CDR3 totals 15 residues. Germline V gene lookup returns CDR1 LGHNA and CDR2 YSLEER. The CDR3, as DNA: TGCGCCAGCAGCCTTGCTAGCGCATCCTACAATGAGCAGTACTTC. Protein product: CASSLASASYNEQYF.

This clonotype was picked up one time. The rearrangement joins TRBV20-1 to TRBJ1-2; 7 bases are shared with TRBD1. This CDR3 is built from 16 residues. Germline V gene lookup returns CDR1 DFQATT and CDR2 SNEGSKA (reference sequence). The V segment lost 5 bases and the J segment 6 bases; nucleotides outside the gene matches: 18. CDR3 protein: CSAPGASRGFSDGYTF. The CDR3 DNA reads TGCAGTGCTCCAGGGGCTTCCAGGGGGTTTAGCGATGGCTACACCTTC.